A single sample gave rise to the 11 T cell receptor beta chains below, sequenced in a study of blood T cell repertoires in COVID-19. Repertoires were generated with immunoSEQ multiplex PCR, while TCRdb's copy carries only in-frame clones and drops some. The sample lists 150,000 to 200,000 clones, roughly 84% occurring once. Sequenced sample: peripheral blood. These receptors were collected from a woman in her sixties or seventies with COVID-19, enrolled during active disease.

The CDR3 DNA reads as TGCGCCAGCAGCTTGTTGGGGGCACAAGAGACCCAGTACTTC. Translation: CASSLLGAQETQYF. V is TRBV5-1 and J is TRBJ2-5; D perhaps matches TRBD1 (6 bases). CDR1 SGHRS and CDR2 YFSETQ come from the germline V gene. The CDR3 length is 14 residues. V was shortened by 1 base and J by 2 bases, with 9 bases between the two germline ends.

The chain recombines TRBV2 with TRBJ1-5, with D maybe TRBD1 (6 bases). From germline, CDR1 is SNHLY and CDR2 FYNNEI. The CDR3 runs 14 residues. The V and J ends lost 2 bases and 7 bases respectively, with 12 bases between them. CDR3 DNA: TGTGCCAGCAGTGAACTTGGTGGGGGCCAGCCCCAGCATTTT. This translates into CASSELGGGQPQHF.

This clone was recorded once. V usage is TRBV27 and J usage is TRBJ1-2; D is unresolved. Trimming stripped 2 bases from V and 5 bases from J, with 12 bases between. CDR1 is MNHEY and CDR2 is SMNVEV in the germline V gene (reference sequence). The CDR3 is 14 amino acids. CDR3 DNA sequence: TGTGCCAGCAGTTTACGGGGAGTGGGGTATGGCTACACCTTC. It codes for CASSLRGVGYGYTF.

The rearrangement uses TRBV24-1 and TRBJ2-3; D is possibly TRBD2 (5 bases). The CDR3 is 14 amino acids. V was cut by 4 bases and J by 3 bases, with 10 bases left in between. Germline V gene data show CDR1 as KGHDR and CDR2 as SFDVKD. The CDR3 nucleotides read TGTGCCACCAGTGACCCCGGGAAGACAGATACGCAGTATTTT. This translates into CATSDPGKTDTQYF.

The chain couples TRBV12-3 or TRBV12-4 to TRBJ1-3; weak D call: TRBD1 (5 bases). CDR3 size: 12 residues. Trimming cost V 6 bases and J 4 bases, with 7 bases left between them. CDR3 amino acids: CASRTEGNTIYF. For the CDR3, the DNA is TGTGCCAGCAGGACAGAAGGAAACACCATATATTTT.

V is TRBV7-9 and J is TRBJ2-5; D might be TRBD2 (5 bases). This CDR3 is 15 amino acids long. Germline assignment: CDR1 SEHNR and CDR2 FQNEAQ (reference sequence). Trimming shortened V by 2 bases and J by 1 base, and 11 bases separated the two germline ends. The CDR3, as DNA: TGTGCCAGCAGCTTAATCATCCGGGGCCAAGAGACCCAGTACTTC. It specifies CASSLIIRGQETQYF.

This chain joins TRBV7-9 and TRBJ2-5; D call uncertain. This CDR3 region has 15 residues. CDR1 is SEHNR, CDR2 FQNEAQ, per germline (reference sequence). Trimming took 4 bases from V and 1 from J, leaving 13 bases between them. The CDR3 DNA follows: TGTGCCAGCAGCTCCCCCCGTTCTTTCCAAGAGACCCAGTACTTC. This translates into CASSSPRSFQETQYF.

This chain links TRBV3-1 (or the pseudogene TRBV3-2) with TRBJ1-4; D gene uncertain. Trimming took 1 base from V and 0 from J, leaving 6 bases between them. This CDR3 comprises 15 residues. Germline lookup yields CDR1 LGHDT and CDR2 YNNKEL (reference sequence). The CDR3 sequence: CASSQARTTNEKLFF. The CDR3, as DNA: TGTGCCAGCAGCCAAGCTAGAACAACTAATGAAAAACTGTTTTTT.

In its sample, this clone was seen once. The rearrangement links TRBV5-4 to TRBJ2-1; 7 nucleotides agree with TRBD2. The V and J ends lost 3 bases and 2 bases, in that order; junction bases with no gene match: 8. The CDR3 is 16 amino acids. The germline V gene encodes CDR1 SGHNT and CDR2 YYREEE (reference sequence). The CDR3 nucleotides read TGTGCCAGCAGCTGGAGCTCGGCGGGAGCCTACAATGAGCAGTTCTTC. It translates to CASSWSSAGAYNEQFF.

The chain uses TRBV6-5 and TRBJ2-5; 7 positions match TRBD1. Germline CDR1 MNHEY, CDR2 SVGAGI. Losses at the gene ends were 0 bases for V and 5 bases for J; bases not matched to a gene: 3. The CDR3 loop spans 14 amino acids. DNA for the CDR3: TGTGCCAGCAGTTACTCGACAGGGTACGAGACCCAGTACTTC. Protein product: CASSYSTGYETQYF.

The CDR3 region is CASSQASGRGPDTQYF. The CDR3 DNA sequence: TGTGCCAGCAGCCAAGCGAGCGGGAGGGGTCCAGATACGCAGTATTTT. The chain uses TRBV3-1 (or the pseudogene TRBV3-2) and TRBJ2-3; 10 bases line up with TRBD2. CDR1 LGHDT and CDR2 YNNKEL come from the germline V gene (reference sequence). The junction had 5 bases not matched to a gene; V was cut back by 1 base and J by 4 bases. There are 16 residues in the CDR3.